This paragraph covers one T cell receptor (beta chain) sequence. What it binds is unknown. The PCR contained 60 Vbeta and 13 Jbeta primers. Method: immunoSEQ multiplex PCR; TCRdb's copy keeps in-frame clones and lacks some. The data show approximately 120,000 clones, about 84% seen once. This sample was included in a study of cytomegalovirus exposure and HLA in healthy donors. J lost 7 bases, V lost 3 bases, and 10 bases had no gene match. Germline CDR1 SGHAT, CDR2 FQNNGV. There are 16 residues in the CDR3. Study-level points and caveats: On later analysis, the bulk of CMV-associated TCR beta chains appeared to be HLA-restricted.

The source of this sequence is a middle-aged man in good health and CMV-seronegative. The genes are TRBV11-2 and TRBJ2-2; 8 nucleotides line up with TRBD1. Sequencing used PBMCs. The CDR3 spells CASSFLRGRTNGELFF. CDR3 in DNA: TGTGCCAGCAGCTTTCTCAGGGGGCGCACCAACGGGGAGCTGTTTTTT. The variable domain in full, completed from reference TRBV11-2 and TRBJ2-2, reads EAGVAQSPRYKIIEKRQSVAFWCNPISGHATLYWYQQILGQGPKLLIQFQNNGVVDDSQLPKDRFSAERLKGVDSTLKIQPAKLEDSAVYLCASSFLRGRTNGELFFGEGSRLTVL.